This T cell receptor (beta chain) was sequenced for a study of cytomegalovirus exposure and HLA in healthy donors. Repertoires were generated with immunoSEQ multiplex PCR, while TCRdb's copy carries only in-frame clones and drops some. This sample has 100,000 to 150,000 clones; around 86% occur once, and the top ten carry roughly 2%. This CDR3 is 21 amino acids long. Losses at the gene ends were 2 bases for V and 2 bases for J; bases not matched to a gene: 17. Germline V gene sequence: CDR1 MNHEY, CDR2 SMNVEV (reference sequence). The sequence derives from a woman under 30 in good health and CMV-seronegative. This chain joins TRBV27 and TRBJ2-7; 14 positions match TRBD2. Sequencing used PBMCs. In DNA form, the CDR3 reads TGTGCCAGCAGTTTAGGTTTAGGGGGACTAGCGGGAGTCCTCGTACCCTACGAGCAGTACTTC. Protein sequence: CASSLGLGGLAGVLVPYEQYF.